Below are 26 T cell receptor beta chains sequenced from a single sample in a study of blood T cell repertoires in COVID-19 (dated by TCRdb to 2018 to 2021). The library was produced with the immunoSEQ multiplex PCR assay. What TCRdb holds here is the immuneACCESS table cut down to in-frame rearrangements. Part of the clones is not present; checked against another copy, under half of the missing clones reflect an unresolved V gene, and the others are unexplained. The sample table records approximately 280,000 clones; roughly 90% of these occur just once. The top ten clones comprise 2% to 2.5% of the sample. Sequenced: peripheral blood. These receptors all stem from a man aged 50-60 years with acute or convalescent COVID-19.

The chain carries TRBV10-2 and TRBJ1-5; D remains unclear. Germline V CDR1 and CDR2: WSHSY, SAAADI. V was pared by 2 bases and J by 7 bases, with 12 bases between. The CDR3 loop spans 14 amino acids. CDR3 bases: TGCGCCAGCAGTGAGGTGGCGGGGAACCAGCCCCAGCATTTT. This translates into CASSEVAGNQPQHF.

CDR3 nucleotide sequence: TGCGCCAGCAGCTTGAGGCAGGGAGGAGATACGCAGTATTTT. Encoded protein: CASSLRQGGDTQYF. The V and J genes are TRBV5-1 and TRBJ2-3, with a weak D call TRBD2 (6 bases). V lost 1 base and J 5 bases, leaving 11 bases between the germline ends. CDR3 length: 14 amino acids. The germline gives CDR1 SGHRS, CDR2 YFSETQ.

V usage is TRBV4-1 and J usage is TRBJ1-5; unclear D gene. The germline CDR1 and CDR2 sequences are MGHRA and YSYEKL. V lost 0 bases to trimming and J lost 11 bases, with 11 bases between them. The CDR3 is made up of 13 amino acids. Here the CDR3 DNA reads TGCGCCAGCAGCCAAGAGAATCTCGGGGCCCAGCATTTT. Translating gives CASSQENLGAQHF.

The chain links TRBV30 to TRBJ2-7; D not certain. Germline CDR1 GTSNPN, CDR2 SVGIG (reference sequence). This CDR3 has 11 residues. V shed 2 bases and J shed 9 bases, with 11 bases lying between them. The CDR3 nucleotides are TGTGCCTGGAGTCCCTATGGTGGGCAGTACTTC. Residues: CAWSPYGGQYF.

With respect to this clone: At one boundary the junction diverges from the germline segment, which might be a read error. This chain uses TRBV5-1 with TRBJ2-5, with D possibly being TRBD1 (7 bases). This CDR3 is built from 13 residues. Germline-derived CDR1 and CDR2 are SGHRS and YFSETQ. In DNA, the CDR3 is TGCGCCAACAGCGGAGGGGGCGGAGAGACCCAGTACTTC. Residues: CANSGGGGETQYF. Variable domain in full (rest from reference TRBV5-1 and TRBJ2-5): KAGVTQTPRYLIKTRGQQVTLSCSPISGHRSVSWYQQTPGQGLQFLFEYFSETQRNKGNFPGRFSGRQFSNSRSEMNVSTLELGDSALYLCANSGGGGETQYFGPGTRLLVL.

The chain employs TRBV2 and TRBJ1-5; TRBD1 aligns across 9 bases. CDR1 is SNHLY and CDR2 is FYNNEI in the germline V gene. The CDR3 runs 14 residues. V trimming: 7 bases; J trimming: 2 bases; junction bases outside the gene matches: 3. The CDR3 DNA reads TGTGCCAGCACCCGGACAGGGGGCAATCAGCCCCAGCATTTT. Translated: CASTRTGGNQPQHF.

The V gene is TRBV7-8, the J gene TRBJ1-2; D remains unclear. Per germline, CDR1 SGHVS and CDR2 FQNEAQ. The CDR3 contains 15 residues. Trimming stripped 2 bases from V and 4 bases from J, with 14 bases between. CDR3 DNA: TGTGCCAGCAGCTTACTTCTGGGAGAGGCCTATGGCTACACCTTC. Amino acid sequence: CASSLLLGEAYGYTF.

This clone is a singleton in its sample. The rearrangement joins TRBV18 to TRBJ1-2, with 9 bases aligning to TRBD1. The J segment lost 3 bases and the V segment lost 4 bases, leaving 3 bases of the junction unmatched. Germline loops: CDR1 KGHSH, CDR2 LQKENI. This CDR3 is built from 14 residues. The CDR3 loop reads CASSLTGGYYGYTF. CDR3 bases: TGTGCCAGCTCACTGACAGGGGGATACTATGGCTACACCTTC.

The chain employs TRBV5-5 and TRBJ1-1; the D gene is possibly TRBD1 (6 bases). The CDR3 has 15 residues. The V and J ends lost 1 base and 1 base respectively, with 11 bases between them. CDR1 and CDR2 from the germline V gene are SGHKS and YYEKEE (reference sequence). Written as DNA, the CDR3 is TGTGCCAGCAGCTTGCGACAGGACTCGAACACTGAAGCTTTCTTT. Amino acids: CASSLRQDSNTEAFF.

The chain is built from TRBV2 and TRBJ1-1, with 8 bases identical to TRBD1. The CDR3 totals 14 residues. The V gene's germline CDR1 is SNHLY and CDR2 FYNNEI. With V trimmed by 5 bases and J by 3 bases, 5 bases remained unmatched. The CDR3 region is CASSSRQGHTEAFF. The CDR3 DNA follows: TGTGCCAGCAGTTCAAGACAGGGGCACACTGAAGCTTTCTTT.

The chain couples TRBV10-2 to TRBJ1-4, with 7 bases identical to TRBD1. The CDR3 spans 14 residues. The V gene's germline CDR1 is WSHSY and CDR2 SAAADI. V lost 5 bases and J lost 4; bases outside the gene matches: 4. The CDR3 coding sequence is TGCGCCAGCAGTATGACAGGGAGTAATGAAAAACTGTTTTTT. It specifies CASSMTGSNEKLFF.

This clone was observed a few times. Other DNA sequences from this sample encode an identical CDR3 as well. The V call is TRBV6-4, the J call TRBJ1-2, with D possibly being TRBD1 (5 bases). This CDR3 spans 14 amino acids. V gave up 6 bases and J gave up 4 bases, with 15 bases separating them. Germline loops: CDR1 MRHNA, CDR2 SNTAGT. The CDR3 nucleotides are TGTGCCAGCAGCCCCGGGACGGGAGGCTATGGCTACACCTTC. Translated: CASSPGTGGYGYTF.

This sequence joins TRBV5-1 and TRBJ1-3; the D gene is possibly TRBD1 (6 bases). V was pared by 0 bases and J by 7 bases, with 17 bases between. Germline CDR1 reads SGHRS; CDR2 reads YFSETQ. The CDR3 has 16 amino acids. Here the CDR3 DNA reads TGCGCCAGCAGCTTGGAGGGGGTAAGCAAGGCCAACACCATATATTTT. Its translation is CASSLEGVSKANTIYF.

The chain combines TRBV30 with TRBJ1-1; 7 bases are shared with TRBD1. In germline, CDR1 is GTSNPN, CDR2 SVGIG (reference sequence). The CDR3 consists of 12 residues. V shed 7 bases, J shed 3 bases, and the junction held 5 bases outside the gene matches. CDR3 nucleotides: TGTGCCTTGGACAGGTGGGACACTGAAGCTTTCTTT. This sequence encodes CALDRWDTEAFF.

The chain couples TRBV30 to TRBJ2-7, with D perhaps matching TRBD2 (7 bases). V lost 4 bases, J lost 6 bases, and 22 bases lay in between. This CDR3 contains 15 residues. The germline V gene encodes CDR1 GTSNPN and CDR2 SVGIG (reference sequence). CDR3 sequence reads: CAWTPVGGALGEQYF. The CDR3, as DNA: TGTGCCTGGACCCCGGTTGGGGGGGCGCTCGGCGAGCAGTACTTC.

The chain uses TRBV10-3 and TRBJ2-5, with TRBD2 identical over 9 bases. This CDR3 is built from 15 residues. Germline loops: CDR1 ENHRY, CDR2 SYGVKD. J lost 1 base, V lost 6 bases, and 6 bases had no gene match. DNA for the CDR3: TGTGCCATCAGGGATAGCGGGGGTCCCCAAGAGACCCAGTACTTC. It codes for CAIRDSGGPQETQYF.

This clone was seen once. V gene TRBV3-1 (or the pseudogene TRBV3-2) combines with J gene TRBJ1-3, with 7 bases fitting TRBD1. V dropped 4 bases and J dropped 3; count of bases not matched to a gene: 9. The germline V gene encodes CDR1 LGHDT and CDR2 YNNKEL (reference sequence). CDR3 length: 16 residues. The CDR3 reads CASSRGAGGGGNTIYF. The CDR3 DNA follows: TGTGCCAGCAGCCGCGGGGCAGGGGGAGGTGGAAACACCATATATTTT.

The chain links TRBV19 to TRBJ2-2, with 8 bases matching TRBD2. The length of the CDR3 is 16 residues. Germline V gene sequence: CDR1 LNHDA, CDR2 SQIVND (reference sequence). The V gene end was trimmed by 6 bases and the J gene end by 7 bases; junction bases not matched to a gene: 13. The CDR3 DNA reads TGTGCCAGTAGAAAGCGGGGGCGGGAGCCCGGCGGGGAGCTGTTTTTT. Its translation is CASRKRGREPGGELFF. Variable domain in full (rest from reference TRBV19 and TRBJ2-2): DGGITQSPKYLFRKEGQNVTLSCEQNLNHDAMYWYRQDPGQGLRLIYYSQIVNDFQKGDIAEGYSVSREKKESFPLTVTSAQKNPTAFYLCASRKRGREPGGELFFGEGSRLTVL.

For the CDR3, the DNA is TGCGCCAGCAGCTTGACAGGGGGCGAGGAAAAACTGTTTTTT. This encodes CASSLTGGEEKLFF. The chain has TRBV5-1 and TRBJ1-4; 9 bases are a match to TRBD1. The V segment lost 1 base and the J segment 8 bases; nucleotides outside the gene matches: 3. Germline V gene sequence: CDR1 SGHRS, CDR2 YFSETQ. This CDR3 region has 14 residues.

The rearrangement uses TRBV30 and TRBJ1-2, with D possibly TRBD1 on 6 matching bases. Germline loops: CDR1 GTSNPN, CDR2 SVGIG (reference sequence). This CDR3 comprises 12 residues. Trimming took off 2 bases at V and 6 bases at J, with 10 bases between the two ends. Here the CDR3 DNA reads TGTGCCTGGAGTAGTGGGGGCGATGGCTACACCTTC. It is translated as CAWSSGGDGYTF.

In the case of this clone: Different DNA sequences within this sample yield the same CDR3. V usage is TRBV12-3 or TRBV12-4 and J usage is TRBJ1-1; no reliable D call. V lost 2 bases, J lost 1 base, and 5 bases lay in between. The CDR3 length is 13 residues. The CDR3 spells CASSLRENTEAFF. CDR3 coding DNA: TGTGCCAGCAGTTTACGGGAGAACACTGAAGCTTTCTTT.

This chain links TRBV7-3 with TRBJ1-1; the match to TRBD1 covers 10 bases. The CDR3 spans 16 residues. With V trimmed by 4 bases and J by 3 bases, 8 bases remained unmatched. Germline assignment: CDR1 SGHTA and CDR2 FQGTGA. Here the CDR3 reads CASSSEPGQGYTEAFF. For the CDR3, the DNA is TGTGCCAGCAGCTCCGAACCGGGACAGGGGTACACTGAAGCTTTCTTT. The full variable domain, completed using reference TRBV7-3 and TRBJ1-1, is GAGVSQTPSNKVTEKGKYVELRCDPISGHTALYWYRQSLGQGPEFLIYFQGTGAADDSGLPNDRFFAVRPEGSVSTLKIQRTERGDSAVYLCASSSEPGQGYTEAFFGQGTRLTVV.

This chain links TRBV30 with TRBJ1-5; weak D call: TRBD1 (5 bases). The germline gives CDR1 GTSNPN, CDR2 SVGIG (reference sequence). There are 12 residues in the CDR3. V was pared by 4 bases and J by 8 bases, with 12 bases between. In DNA, the CDR3 is TGTGCCTGGACAGGGAGGGTAAAGCCCCAGCATTTT. This gives the protein CAWTGRVKPQHF.

Details on this clone: A junction end diverges from the germline sequence, so it may reflect a read error. V usage is TRBV7-9 and J usage is TRBJ1-1; 8 bases are shared with TRBD1. Germline lookup yields CDR1 SEHNR and CDR2 FQNEAQ (reference sequence). This CDR3 region has 13 residues. The CDR3 nucleotides read TGTGCCAGCAGCGGTAAAACAGGGGGTGAAGGTTTCTTT. Translation gives CASSGKTGGEGFF.

This chain connects TRBV14 to TRBJ2-7; D gene unclear. The CDR3 runs to 14 residues. CDR1 and CDR2 from the germline V gene are SGHDN and FVKESK. V was shortened by 0 bases and J by 3 bases, with 9 bases between the two germline ends. CDR3 amino acids: CASSQDISHYEQYF. In DNA form, the CDR3 reads TGTGCCAGCAGCCAAGATATCTCACACTACGAGCAGTACTTC.

Concerning this clone: At one end, the junction sequence differs from germline, possibly due to a read error. The chain links TRBV6-5 to TRBJ1-4; 7 bases agree with TRBD1. Germline CDR1 is MNHEY and CDR2 is SVGAGI. The CDR3 is made up of 14 amino acids. CDR3 protein: CATSRQGHSEKLFF. The CDR3 DNA follows: TGTGCCACCAGTCGACAGGGTCACAGTGAAAAACTGTTTTTT.